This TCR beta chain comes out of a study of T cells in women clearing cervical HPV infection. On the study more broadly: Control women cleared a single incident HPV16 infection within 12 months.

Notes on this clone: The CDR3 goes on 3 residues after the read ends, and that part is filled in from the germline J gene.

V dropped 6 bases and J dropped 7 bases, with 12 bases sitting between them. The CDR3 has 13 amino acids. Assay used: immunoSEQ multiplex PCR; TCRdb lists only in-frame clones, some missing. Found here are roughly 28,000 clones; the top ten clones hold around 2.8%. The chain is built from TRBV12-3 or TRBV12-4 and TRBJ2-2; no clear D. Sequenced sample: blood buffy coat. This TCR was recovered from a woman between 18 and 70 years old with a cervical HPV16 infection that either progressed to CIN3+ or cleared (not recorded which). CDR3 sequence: CASSTTGFGELFF. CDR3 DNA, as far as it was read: TGTGCCAGCAGCACGACTGGGTTCGGGGAG.